Each of the 31 T cell receptor beta chains below was sequenced from the same sample in a study of cytomegalovirus exposure and HLA in healthy donors. Researchers ran the PCR with 60 Vbeta and 13 Jbeta primers. Only in-frame clones appear in the TCRdb table, and some are missing; sequencing was by immunoSEQ multiplex PCR. The sample contains about 180,000 clones, 82% of which appear only once. The sequencing input was PBMCs. All receptors come from a man aged 35 to 55 in good health and CMV-seronegative.

The chain carries TRBV6-1 and TRBJ1-5, with 7 bases matching TRBD1. CDR3 length equals 15 residues. CDR1 is MNHNS, CDR2 SASEGT, per germline. After removal of 4 bases from V and 6 bases from J, the junction contained 9 bases not matched to a gene. In DNA form, the CDR3 reads TGTGCCAGCAGTGGGAGACAGGGTTACACTCAGCCCCAGCATTTT. It codes for CASSGRQGYTQPQHF.

This clone appeared a few times. The chain couples TRBV5-4 to TRBJ1-2; D is unresolved. Germline CDR1 SGHNT, CDR2 YYREEE (reference sequence). The CDR3 extends over 14 amino acids. Trimming took off 4 bases at V and 1 base at J, with 11 bases between the two ends. CDR3 in DNA: TGTGCCAGCAGCGTTAAATCCGGTAACTATGGCTACACCTTC. It translates to CASSVKSGNYGYTF.

The rearrangement links TRBV5-1 to TRBJ2-3, with a possible D match to TRBD2 (6 bases). V lost 4 bases, J lost 3 bases, and 9 bases lay in between. Looked up from germline, CDR1 is SGHRS and CDR2 is YFSETQ. This CDR3 comprises 13 residues. The CDR3: CASSPGRTDTQYF. CDR3 nucleotides: TGCGCCAGCAGCCCGGGGAGGACAGATACGCAGTATTTT.

This clone was seen more than once but under ten times. This chain links TRBV5-1 with TRBJ2-2; 10 nucleotides line up with TRBD2. CDR3 length: 16 amino acids. Germline lookup yields CDR1 SGHRS and CDR2 YFSETQ. V lost 6 bases and J lost 3; bases outside the gene matches: 8. This CDR3 reads CASTARTSGYTGELFF. DNA of the CDR3: TGCGCCAGCACCGCCCGGACTAGCGGTTACACCGGGGAGCTGTTTTTT. Complete variable domain (other parts from reference TRBV5-1 and TRBJ2-2): KAGVTQTPRYLIKTRGQQVTLSCSPISGHRSVSWYQQTPGQGLQFLFEYFSETQRNKGNFPGRFSGRQFSNSRSEMNVSTLELGDSALYLCASTARTSGYTGELFFGEGSRLTVL.

This CDR3 is CASSFRGSLQETQYF. CDR3 coding DNA: TGTGCCAGCAGCTTTCGCGGGAGCCTCCAAGAGACCCAGTACTTC. V and J are TRBV11-3 and TRBJ2-5, with 7 nucleotides matching TRBD2. In germline, CDR1 is SGHNT, CDR2 YENEEA. The trim removed 3 bases at V and 1 base at J, leaving 5 bases unmatched. The CDR3 totals 15 residues.

V is TRBV28 and J is TRBJ1-5, with 8 bases that match TRBD1. The J segment lost 3 bases and the V segment lost 7 bases, leaving 11 bases of the junction unmatched. There are 16 residues in the CDR3. Germline V lookup: CDR1 MDHEN, CDR2 SYDVKM. Here the CDR3 reads CASTSTGVRFNQPQHF. For the CDR3, the DNA is TGTGCCAGCACTTCGACAGGGGTCAGGTTCAATCAGCCCCAGCATTTT.

The rearrangement links TRBV5-5 to TRBJ1-5, with a tentative D call TRBD1 (6 bases). Trimming removed 0 bases from V and 4 bases from J, with 14 bases in between. The CDR3 runs to 16 residues. CDR1 is SGHKS, CDR2 YYEKEE, per germline (reference sequence). CDR3 sequence reads: CASSLGRRQGNQPQHF. CDR3 DNA: TGTGCCAGCAGCTTGGGGCGGCGGCAGGGGAATCAGCCCCAGCATTTT.

The rearrangement links TRBV6-1 to TRBJ1-2, with 11 bases fitting TRBD1. This CDR3 comprises 15 residues. Germline CDR1 reads MNHNS; CDR2 reads SASEGT. J gave up 0 bases and V 11 bases, and 8 bases lay outside the gene matches. CDR3 sequence (DNA): TGTGCCGGGCTAGAGGGACAGGGGGCTAACTATGGCTACACCTTC. It specifies CAGLEGQGANYGYTF.

This clone was seen only once. The chain couples TRBV14 to TRBJ2-1; possibly TRBD2 for D (6 bases). V lost 6 bases, J lost 6 bases, and 21 bases lay in between. This CDR3 is 16 amino acids long. Germline lookup yields CDR1 SGHDN and CDR2 FVKESK. The CDR3 spells CASRPIGTSLGNEQFF. For the CDR3, the DNA is TGTGCCAGCAGACCTATCGGGACTTCCCTCGGCAATGAGCAGTTCTTC.

The gene calls are TRBV5-5 and TRBJ2-1; a possible D gene is TRBD2 (6 bases). The germline CDR1 and CDR2 sequences are SGHKS and YYEKEE (reference sequence). The CDR3 sequence is 15 residues long. Trimming took 2 bases from V and 0 from J, leaving 9 bases between them. CDR3 nucleotides: TGTGCCAGCAGCTTTGGGGGGAGCTCCTACAATGAGCAGTTCTTC. It codes for CASSFGGSSYNEQFF. Full variable domain (missing parts from reference TRBV5-5 and TRBJ2-1): DAGVTQSPTHLIKTRGQQVTLRCSPISGHKSVSWYQQVLGQGPQFIFQYYEKEERGRGNFPDRFSARQFPNYSSELNVNALLLGDSALYLCASSFGGSSYNEQFFGPGTRLTVL.

The chain is built from TRBV28 and TRBJ2-3; TRBD2 matches 10 bases. This CDR3 is 20 amino acids long. Germline V gene lookup returns CDR1 MDHEN and CDR2 SYDVKM. Unmatched junction bases numbered 16, after V lost 2 bases and J lost 2 bases. Here the CDR3 DNA reads TGTGCCAGCAGTTTAGCCCACCCAGCGGGGGGGCGGGTGAACACAGATACGCAGTATTTT. It translates to CASSLAHPAGGRVNTDTQYF.

The chain carries TRBV14 and TRBJ2-2; the D gene is possibly TRBD1 (5 bases). The CDR3 sequence is 14 residues long. V lost 5 bases to trimming and J lost 2 bases, with 9 bases between them. In germline, CDR1 is SGHDN, CDR2 FVKESK. The DNA for the CDR3 is TGTGCCAGCAGCAGGGGAATTAACACCGGGGAGCTGTTTTTT. This codes for CASSRGINTGELFF.

The chain is built from TRBV4-1 and TRBJ2-2; weak D call: TRBD2 (5 bases). The CDR3 has 15 residues. In germline, CDR1 is MGHRA, CDR2 YSYEKL. Trimming took 5 bases from V and 7 from J, leaving 17 bases between them. CDR3 sequence (DNA): TGCGCCAGCAGCGTTATTTCGGAGAGGGTCGGGGAGCTGTTTTTT. Protein: CASSVISERVGELFF.

This clone was seen a single time. The V and J genes are TRBV4-3 and TRBJ1-4; possible D gene TRBD1, 5 bases. V was trimmed by 0 bases and J by 8 bases, leaving 13 bases between them. The CDR3 spans 15 residues. Germline CDR1 LGHNA, CDR2 YSLEER. CDR3 DNA sequence: TGCGCCAGCAGCCAAGAAGGGCAGGGAGGAGAAAAACTGTTTTTT. Translation: CASSQEGQGGEKLFF.

This clone came up once. In the same sample, other DNA sequences code for this CDR3. The rearrangement uses TRBV7-2 and TRBJ2-5, with 7 bases that match TRBD1. The CDR3 has 13 amino acids. Germline V gives CDR1 SGHTA, CDR2 FQGNSA. After removal of 2 bases from V and 6 bases from J, the junction contained 3 bases not matched to a gene. CDR3 DNA: TGTGCCAGCAGCTTACCAGGGGGAAAGACCCAGTACTTC. As protein: CASSLPGGKTQYF.

The V call is TRBV6-5, the J call TRBJ1-4, with 9 bases that match TRBD1. Trimming cost V 7 bases and J 3 bases; bases outside gene matches: 6. The length of the CDR3 is 15 residues. CDR1 MNHEY and CDR2 SVGAGI come from the germline V gene. CDR3 amino acids: CASTDRGSANEKLFF. CDR3 DNA sequence: TGTGCCAGCACCGACAGGGGGTCGGCTAATGAAAAACTGTTTTTT.

This rearrangement joins TRBV9 to TRBJ2-3; perhaps TRBD2 as D (6 bases). In germline, CDR1 is SGDLS, CDR2 YYNGEE. Between the trimmed V and J ends, which lost 0 bases and 5 bases, there was a span of 16 bases. The CDR3 has 16 residues. The DNA for the CDR3 is TGTGCCAGCAGCGTAGGGACTAACGAGGTCATAGATACGCAGTATTTT. Residues: CASSVGTNEVIDTQYF.

The gene calls are TRBV28 and TRBJ1-2, with a possible D match to TRBD1 (6 bases). Germline CDR1 reads MDHEN; CDR2 reads SYDVKM. The CDR3 is 12 residues long. V was clipped by 2 bases and J by 7 bases, with 8 bases between them. For the CDR3, the DNA is TGTGCCAGCAGTTTAATGGGGGCTGGCTACACCTTC. Its protein product is CASSLMGAGYTF.

This chain joins TRBV9 and TRBJ1-2; 7 bases are a match to TRBD1. The CDR3 sequence is 16 residues long. The V and J ends lost 1 base and 4 bases, in that order; junction bases with no gene match: 10. CDR1 and CDR2 from the germline V gene are SGDLS and YYNGEE. The CDR3, as DNA: TGTGCCAGCAGCGTATTTCAGGGGGGTGGTATCTATGGCTACACCTTC. As protein: CASSVFQGGGIYGYTF.

This clone was recorded a few times. The V and J genes are TRBV29-1 and TRBJ2-5, with 8 bases aligning to TRBD1. The CDR3 covers 11 residues. V lost 5 bases to trimming and J lost 14 bases; unmatched junction nucleotides: 10. Germline values: CDR1 SQVTM, CDR2 ANQGSEA. CDR3 in amino acids: CSVYLPGQVYF. CDR3 nucleotide sequence: TGCAGCGTTTACCTCCCGGGACAGGTTTACTTC.

The chain couples TRBV19 to TRBJ1-3, with 9 bases that match TRBD1. The CDR3 runs 14 residues. Germline CDR1 and CDR2: LNHDA and SQIVND (reference sequence). V gave up 5 bases and J gave up 4 bases; unmatched junction bases: 3. In DNA, the CDR3 is TGTGCCAGTAGTCCCGGGACAGGGGGAAACACCATATATTTT. It is translated as CASSPGTGGNTIYF.

As to this clone: Within the sample, other DNA sequences also encode this same CDR3. V and J are TRBV4-1 and TRBJ1-1; perhaps TRBD1 as D (5 bases). From germline, CDR1 is MGHRA and CDR2 YSYEKL. V lost 0 bases and J 5 bases, leaving 7 bases between the germline ends. The CDR3 runs 13 residues. The CDR3 DNA reads TGCGCCAGCAGCCAAGATCGGGGGACTGAAGCTTTCTTT. This translates into CASSQDRGTEAFF.

The chain is built from TRBV7-8 and TRBJ2-3, with D possibly being TRBD1 (8 bases). Germline values: CDR1 SGHVS, CDR2 FQNEAQ. There are 16 residues in the CDR3. V was pared by 5 bases and J by 4 bases, with 19 bases between. DNA for the CDR3: TGTGCCAGCAGCGGACCTAGGACAGGGAGGGCAGATACGCAGTATTTT. This codes for CASSGPRTGRADTQYF.

V gene TRBV2 combines with J gene TRBJ2-3; 7 bases fit TRBD1. Germline CDR1 reads SNHLY; CDR2 reads FYNNEI. The CDR3 spans 14 residues. V trimming: 7 bases; J trimming: 0 bases; junction bases outside the gene matches: 4. The CDR3 bases are TGTGCCAGCAAAAGGACAGGAAGCACAGATACGCAGTATTTT. It yields the protein CASKRTGSTDTQYF.

V and J are TRBV18 and TRBJ1-6; 9 positions agree with TRBD1. V lost 5 bases to trimming and J lost 4 bases; unmatched junction nucleotides: 3. The CDR3 contains 15 residues. Germline V CDR1 and CDR2: KGHSH, LQKENI. This CDR3 is CASSSDRGYNSPLHF. The CDR3 DNA sequence: TGTGCCAGCTCATCGGACAGGGGATATAATTCACCCCTCCACTTT. Together with reference TRBV18 and TRBJ1-6, the CDR3 gives the full variable domain: NAGVMQNPRHLVRRRGQEARLRCSPMKGHSHVYWYRQLPEEGLKFMVYLQKENIIDESGMPKERFSAEFPKEGPSILRIQQVVRGDSAAYFCASSSDRGYNSPLHFGNGTRLTVT.

This rearrangement joins TRBV30 to TRBJ1-4, with a tentative D call TRBD1 (5 bases). Germline V gives CDR1 GTSNPN, CDR2 SVGIG (reference sequence). CDR3 length: 13 amino acids. Trimming shortened V by 2 bases and J by 7 bases, and 11 bases separated the two germline ends. The CDR3 is CAWSPDSFEKLFF. CDR3 DNA sequence: TGTGCCTGGAGTCCCGACAGCTTTGAAAAACTGTTTTTT.

The CDR3 region is CASSYLRAGGHNEQFF. CDR3 bases: TGTGCCAGCAGTTACCTTAGGGCGGGGGGGCATAATGAGCAGTTCTTC. The V and J genes are TRBV6-5 and TRBJ2-1; TRBD2 matches at 9 bases. Germline assignment: CDR1 MNHEY and CDR2 SVGAGI. The CDR3 consists of 16 residues. V shed 2 bases, J shed 7 bases, and the junction held 9 bases outside the gene matches.

V and J are TRBV9 and TRBJ2-1; 8 bases align to TRBD1. V shed 4 bases and J 5 bases; nucleotides not matched to a gene: 5. The CDR3 is 14 amino acids. From germline, CDR1 is SGDLS and CDR2 YYNGEE. Here the CDR3 reads CASSPRTGNNEQFF. CDR3 in DNA: TGTGCCAGCAGCCCCCGGACAGGGAACAATGAGCAGTTCTTC.

The CDR3 here is CASSQVRGMGYTF. The DNA of the CDR3 is TGTGCCAGCAGCCAAGTCCGGGGGATGGGCTACACCTTC. The chain employs TRBV14 and TRBJ1-2, with D possibly TRBD1 on 5 matching bases. This CDR3 is 13 amino acids long. Between the trimmed V and J ends, which lost 1 base and 8 bases, there was a span of 11 bases. Looked up from germline, CDR1 is SGHDN and CDR2 is FVKESK.

This clone was counted between two and nine times. The chain combines TRBV14 with TRBJ2-4; D possibly corresponds to TRBD2 (5 bases). V lost 3 bases, J lost 0 bases, and 9 bases lay in between. CDR1 SGHDN and CDR2 FVKESK come from the germline V gene. The CDR3 consists of 15 residues. The CDR3: CASSHRELAKNIQYF. CDR3 in DNA: TGTGCCAGCAGCCACCGGGAACTAGCCAAAAACATTCAGTACTTC.

The chain recombines TRBV27 with TRBJ2-1, with a weak D call TRBD2 (6 bases). There are 15 residues in the CDR3. Between the trimmed V and J ends, which lost 5 bases and 4 bases, there was a span of 15 bases. Per the germline V gene, CDR1 is MNHEY and CDR2 is SMNVEV (reference sequence). The CDR3 region has the DNA TGTGCCAGCAGTCCGCGGGGAACCATTTACAATGAGCAGTTCTTC. Residues: CASSPRGTIYNEQFF.